This T cell receptor beta chain was recovered during a study of shared clonotypes between healthy human individuals. Across the whole study: Used for every donor were three CD4 naive, three CD4 memory, two CD8 naive and one CD8 memory plate.

Study donors comprised healthy, HIV-negative adults devoid of recent acute infection or vaccination. Deep was the level at which the assay was run. Replicate PCRs for sorted subsets used 200 ng DNA; this equaled some 30,000 T cell genomes. The table came from immunoSEQ multiplex PCR; TCRdb's copy has only in-frame clones and leaves some out. This sample has some 1 million clones, with 65% to 75% found just once. Germline V gene lookup returns CDR1 MDHEN and CDR2 SYDVKM. The CDR3 length is 13 residues. Between the trimmed V and J ends, which lost 6 bases and 3 bases, there was a span of 11 bases. The origin of this receptor is a young man in good health. V is TRBV28 and J is TRBJ1-2; maybe TRBD1 (5 bases). Sample: memory CD4+ T cells sorted from blood. Regarding subset: CD45RA-negative fraction. Written as DNA, the CDR3 is TGTGCCAGCAGCACGGGGGGGGACTATGGCTACACCTTC. It specifies CASSTGGDYGYTF.